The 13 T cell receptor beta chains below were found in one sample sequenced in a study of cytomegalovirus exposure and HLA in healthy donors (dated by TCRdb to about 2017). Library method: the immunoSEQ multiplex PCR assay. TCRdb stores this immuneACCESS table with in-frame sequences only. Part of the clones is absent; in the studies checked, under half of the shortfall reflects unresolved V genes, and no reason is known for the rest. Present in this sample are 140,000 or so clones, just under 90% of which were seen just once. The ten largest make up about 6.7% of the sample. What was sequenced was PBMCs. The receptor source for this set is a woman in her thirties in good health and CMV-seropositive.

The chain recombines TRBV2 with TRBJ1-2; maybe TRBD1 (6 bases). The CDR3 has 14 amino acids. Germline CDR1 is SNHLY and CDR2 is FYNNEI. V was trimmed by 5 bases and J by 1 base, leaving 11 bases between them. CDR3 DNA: TGTGCCAGCAGTTCAGGGGTGATTAACTATGGCTACACCTTC. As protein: CASSSGVINYGYTF.

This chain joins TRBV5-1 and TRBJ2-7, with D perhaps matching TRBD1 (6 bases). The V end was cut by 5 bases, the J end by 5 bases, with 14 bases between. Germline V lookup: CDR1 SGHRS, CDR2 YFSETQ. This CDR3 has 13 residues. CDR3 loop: CASRGATDNEQYF. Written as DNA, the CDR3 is TGCGCCAGCAGGGGGGCGACTGATAACGAGCAGTACTTC.

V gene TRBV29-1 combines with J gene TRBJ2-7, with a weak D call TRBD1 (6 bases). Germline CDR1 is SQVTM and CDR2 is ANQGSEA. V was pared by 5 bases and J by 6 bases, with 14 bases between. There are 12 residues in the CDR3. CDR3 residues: CSVIVQGREQYF. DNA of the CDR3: TGCAGCGTTATAGTACAGGGCCGCGAGCAGTACTTC.

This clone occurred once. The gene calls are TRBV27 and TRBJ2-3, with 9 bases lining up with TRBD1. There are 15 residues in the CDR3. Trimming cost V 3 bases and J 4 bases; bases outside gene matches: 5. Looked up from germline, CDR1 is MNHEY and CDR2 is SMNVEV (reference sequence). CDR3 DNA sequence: TGTGCCAGCAGTTTGAACAGGGGGCGGTCAGATACGCAGTATTTT. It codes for CASSLNRGRSDTQYF.

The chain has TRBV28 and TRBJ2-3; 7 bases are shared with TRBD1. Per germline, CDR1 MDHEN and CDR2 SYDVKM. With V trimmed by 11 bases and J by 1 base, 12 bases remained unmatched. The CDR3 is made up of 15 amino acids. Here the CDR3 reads CAYSRDRDGTDTQYF. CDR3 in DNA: TGTGCCTACTCGCGCGACAGGGATGGCACAGATACGCAGTATTTT.

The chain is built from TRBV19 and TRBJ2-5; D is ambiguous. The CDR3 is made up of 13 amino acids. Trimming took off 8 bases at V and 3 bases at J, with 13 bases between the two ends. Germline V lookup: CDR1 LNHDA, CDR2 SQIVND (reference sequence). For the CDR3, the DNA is TGTGCCAGTGCCCGGAGCTTGGAAGAGACCCAGTACTTC. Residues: CASARSLEETQYF.

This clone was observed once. The CDR3 DNA reads as TGTGCCAGCAGTTTAACAGGGAGCGAGCAGTACTTC. It codes for CASSLTGSEQYF. The chain is built from TRBV28 and TRBJ2-7, with D maybe TRBD1 (6 bases). In germline, CDR1 is MDHEN, CDR2 SYDVKM. V lost 2 bases to trimming and J lost 6 bases, with 8 bases between them. CDR3 length: 12 residues.

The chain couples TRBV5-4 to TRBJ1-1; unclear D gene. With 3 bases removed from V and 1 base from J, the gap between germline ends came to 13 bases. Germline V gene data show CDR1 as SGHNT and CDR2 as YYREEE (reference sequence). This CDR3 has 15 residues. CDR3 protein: CASSSLLDKNTEAFF. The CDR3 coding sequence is TGTGCCAGCAGCTCCCTACTCGACAAGAACACTGAAGCTTTCTTT.

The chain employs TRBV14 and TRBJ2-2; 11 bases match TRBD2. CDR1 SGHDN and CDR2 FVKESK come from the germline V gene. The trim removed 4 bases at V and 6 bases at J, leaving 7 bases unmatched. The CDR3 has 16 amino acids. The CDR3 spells CASSRRLAGIAGELFF. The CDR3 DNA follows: TGTGCCAGCAGCCGCCGACTAGCGGGAATAGCCGGGGAGCTGTTTTTT.

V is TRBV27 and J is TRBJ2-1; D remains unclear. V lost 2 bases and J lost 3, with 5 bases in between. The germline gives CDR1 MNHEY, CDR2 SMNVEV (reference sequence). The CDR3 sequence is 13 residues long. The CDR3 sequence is CASSLLGYNEQFF. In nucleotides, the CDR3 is TGTGCCAGCAGTTTACTAGGCTACAATGAGCAGTTCTTC.

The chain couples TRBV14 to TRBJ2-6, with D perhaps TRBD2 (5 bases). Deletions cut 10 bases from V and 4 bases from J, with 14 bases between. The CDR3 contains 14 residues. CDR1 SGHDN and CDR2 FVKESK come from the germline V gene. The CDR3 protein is CATASLQGANVLTF. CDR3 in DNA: TGTGCCACCGCTAGCCTCCAGGGGGCCAACGTCCTGACTTTC.

The DNA for the CDR3 is TGTGCCAGCAGCACCGAGGACGGGACCTACGAGCAGTACTTC. Its translation: CASSTEDGTYEQYF. The rearrangement joins TRBV28 to TRBJ2-7; maybe TRBD2 (5 bases). With 6 bases removed from V and 2 bases from J, the gap between germline ends came to 14 bases. The CDR3 totals 14 residues. CDR1 is MDHEN and CDR2 is SYDVKM in the germline V gene.

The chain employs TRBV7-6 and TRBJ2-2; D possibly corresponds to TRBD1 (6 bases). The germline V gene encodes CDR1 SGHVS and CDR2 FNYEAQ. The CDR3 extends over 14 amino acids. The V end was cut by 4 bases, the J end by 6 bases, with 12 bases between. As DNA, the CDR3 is TGTGCCAGCAGCTCTAGGGGGATGGCCGGGGAGCTGTTTTTT. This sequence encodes CASSSRGMAGELFF.